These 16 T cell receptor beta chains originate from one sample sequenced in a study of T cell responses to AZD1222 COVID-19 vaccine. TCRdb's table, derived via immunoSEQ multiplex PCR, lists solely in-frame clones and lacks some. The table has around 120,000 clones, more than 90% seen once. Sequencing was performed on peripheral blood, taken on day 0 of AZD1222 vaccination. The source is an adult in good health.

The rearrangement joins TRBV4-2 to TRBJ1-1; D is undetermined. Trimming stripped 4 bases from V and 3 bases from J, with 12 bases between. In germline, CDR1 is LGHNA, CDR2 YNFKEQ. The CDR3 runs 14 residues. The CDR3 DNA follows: TGTGCCAGCAGCCCTAGAACGTTGTACACTGAAGCTTTCTTT. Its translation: CASSPRTLYTEAFF.

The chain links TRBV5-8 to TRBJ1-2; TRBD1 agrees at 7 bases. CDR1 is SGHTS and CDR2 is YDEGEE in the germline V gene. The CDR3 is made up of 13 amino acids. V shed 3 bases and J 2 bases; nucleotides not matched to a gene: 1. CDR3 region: CASSWDRNYGYTF. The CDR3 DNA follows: TGTGCCAGCAGCTGGGACAGAAACTATGGCTACACCTTC. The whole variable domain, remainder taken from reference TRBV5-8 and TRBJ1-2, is EAGVTQSPTHLIKTRGQQATLRCSPISGHTSVYWYQQALGLGLQFLLWYDEGEERNRGNFPPRFSGRQFPNYSSELNVNALELEDSALYLCASSWDRNYGYTFGSGTRLTVV.

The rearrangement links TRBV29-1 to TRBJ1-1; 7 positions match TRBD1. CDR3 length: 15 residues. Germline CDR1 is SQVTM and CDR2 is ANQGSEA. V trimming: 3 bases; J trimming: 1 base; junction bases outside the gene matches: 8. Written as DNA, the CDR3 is TGCAGCGTTGAGAATAGACAGGGACCGAACACTGAAGCTTTCTTT. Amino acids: CSVENRQGPNTEAFF. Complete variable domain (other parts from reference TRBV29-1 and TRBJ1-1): SAVISQKPSRDICQRGTSLTIQCQVDSQVTMMFWYRQQPGQSLTLIATANQGSEATYESGFVIDKFPISRPNLTFSTLTVSNMSPEDSSIYLCSVENRQGPNTEAFFGQGTRLTVV.

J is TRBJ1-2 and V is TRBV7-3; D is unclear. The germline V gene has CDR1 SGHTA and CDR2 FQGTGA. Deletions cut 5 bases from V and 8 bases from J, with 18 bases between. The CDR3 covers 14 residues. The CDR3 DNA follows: TGTGCCAGCAGCCCCCGGGAGGGCGGTGGAGGCTACACCTTC. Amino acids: CASSPREGGGGYTF.

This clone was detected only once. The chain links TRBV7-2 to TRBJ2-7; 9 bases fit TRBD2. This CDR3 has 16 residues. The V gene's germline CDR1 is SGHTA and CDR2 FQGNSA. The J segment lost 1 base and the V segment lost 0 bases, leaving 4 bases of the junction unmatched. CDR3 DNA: TGTGCCAGCAGCTTAGCAAGTAGCGGGAGATCCTACGAGCAGTACTTC. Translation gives CASSLASSGRSYEQYF.

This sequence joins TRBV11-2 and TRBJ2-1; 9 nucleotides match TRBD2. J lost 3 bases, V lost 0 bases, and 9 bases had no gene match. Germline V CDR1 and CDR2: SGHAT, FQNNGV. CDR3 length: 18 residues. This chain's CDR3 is CASSLERGGAFYYNEQFF. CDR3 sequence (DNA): TGTGCCAGCAGCTTAGAGCGCGGGGGGGCTTTTTACTACAATGAGCAGTTCTTC. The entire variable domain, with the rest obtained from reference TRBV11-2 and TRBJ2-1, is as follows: EAGVAQSPRYKIIEKRQSVAFWCNPISGHATLYWYQQILGQGPKLLIQFQNNGVVDDSQLPKDRFSAERLKGVDSTLKIQPAKLEDSAVYLCASSLERGGAFYYNEQFFGPGTRLTVL.

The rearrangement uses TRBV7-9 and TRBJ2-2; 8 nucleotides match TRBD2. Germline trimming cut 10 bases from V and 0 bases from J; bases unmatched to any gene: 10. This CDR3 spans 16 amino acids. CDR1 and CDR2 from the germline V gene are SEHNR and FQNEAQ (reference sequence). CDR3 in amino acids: CATPLTSAANTGELFF. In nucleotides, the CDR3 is TGTGCCACCCCCCTGACTAGCGCGGCGAACACCGGGGAGCTGTTTTTT.

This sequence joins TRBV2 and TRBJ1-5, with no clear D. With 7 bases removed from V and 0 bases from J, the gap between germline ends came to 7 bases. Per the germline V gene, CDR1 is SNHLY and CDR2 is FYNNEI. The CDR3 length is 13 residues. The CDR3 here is CASNPDSNQPQHF. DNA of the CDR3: TGTGCCAGCAACCCAGATAGCAATCAGCCCCAGCATTTT.

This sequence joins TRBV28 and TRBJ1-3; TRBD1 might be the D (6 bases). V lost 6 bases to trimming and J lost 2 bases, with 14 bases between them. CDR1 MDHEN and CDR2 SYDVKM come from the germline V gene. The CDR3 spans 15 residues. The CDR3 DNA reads TGTGCCAGCAGCCCGGGGGCGATCGCTGGAAACACCATATATTTT. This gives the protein CASSPGAIAGNTIYF.

In nucleotides, the CDR3 is TGTGCCAGCCGCAAGGGCCAGCGGGAGACCCAGTACTTC. Its translation is CASRKGQRETQYF. This chain connects TRBV18 to TRBJ2-5; D might be TRBD2 (5 bases). V was trimmed by 8 bases and J by 5 bases, leaving 15 bases between them. Germline CDR1 is KGHSH and CDR2 is LQKENI. The CDR3 covers 13 residues.

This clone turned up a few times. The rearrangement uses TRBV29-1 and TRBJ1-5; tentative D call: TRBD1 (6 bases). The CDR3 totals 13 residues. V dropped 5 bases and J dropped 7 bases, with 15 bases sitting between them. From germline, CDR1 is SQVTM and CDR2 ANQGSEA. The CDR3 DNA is TGCAGCGTTCTTGGGGGGCTCGGGCAGCCCCAGCATTTT. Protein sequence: CSVLGGLGQPQHF.

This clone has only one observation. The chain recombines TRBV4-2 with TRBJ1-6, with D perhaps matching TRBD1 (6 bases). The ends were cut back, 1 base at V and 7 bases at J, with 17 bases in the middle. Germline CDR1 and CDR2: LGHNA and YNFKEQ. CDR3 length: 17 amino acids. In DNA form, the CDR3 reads TGTGCCAGCAGCCAAGTGGGGTCGGAGGGGGTCAATTCACCCCTCCACTTT. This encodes CASSQVGSEGVNSPLHF.

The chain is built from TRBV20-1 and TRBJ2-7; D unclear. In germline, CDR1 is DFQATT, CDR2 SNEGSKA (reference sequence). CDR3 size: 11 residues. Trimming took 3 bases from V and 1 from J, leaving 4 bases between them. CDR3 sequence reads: CSASGSYEQYF. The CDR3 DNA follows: TGCAGTGCTAGCGGGTCCTACGAGCAGTACTTC.

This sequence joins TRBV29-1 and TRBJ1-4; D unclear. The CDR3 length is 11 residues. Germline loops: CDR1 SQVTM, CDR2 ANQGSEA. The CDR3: CSCWENEKLFF. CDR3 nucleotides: TGCAGTTGTTGGGAGAATGAAAAACTGTTTTTT.

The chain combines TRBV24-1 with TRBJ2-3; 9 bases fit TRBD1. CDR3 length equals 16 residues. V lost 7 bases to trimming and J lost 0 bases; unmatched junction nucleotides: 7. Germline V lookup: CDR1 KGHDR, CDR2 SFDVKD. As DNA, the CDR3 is TGTGCCACCAGGGACAGGGGAGCGTCTAGCACAGATACGCAGTATTTT. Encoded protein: CATRDRGASSTDTQYF.

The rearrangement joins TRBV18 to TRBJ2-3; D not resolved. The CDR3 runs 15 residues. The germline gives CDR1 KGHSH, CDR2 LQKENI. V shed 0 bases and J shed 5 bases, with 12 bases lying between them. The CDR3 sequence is CASSPPSGRGDTQYF. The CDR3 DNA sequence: TGTGCCAGCTCACCACCCTCAGGCCGTGGAGATACGCAGTATTTT. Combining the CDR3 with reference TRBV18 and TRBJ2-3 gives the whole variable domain NAGVMQNPRHLVRRRGQEARLRCSPMKGHSHVYWYRQLPEEGLKFMVYLQKENIIDESGMPKERFSAEFPKEGPSILRIQQVVRGDSAAYFCASSPPSGRGDTQYFGPGTRLTVL.